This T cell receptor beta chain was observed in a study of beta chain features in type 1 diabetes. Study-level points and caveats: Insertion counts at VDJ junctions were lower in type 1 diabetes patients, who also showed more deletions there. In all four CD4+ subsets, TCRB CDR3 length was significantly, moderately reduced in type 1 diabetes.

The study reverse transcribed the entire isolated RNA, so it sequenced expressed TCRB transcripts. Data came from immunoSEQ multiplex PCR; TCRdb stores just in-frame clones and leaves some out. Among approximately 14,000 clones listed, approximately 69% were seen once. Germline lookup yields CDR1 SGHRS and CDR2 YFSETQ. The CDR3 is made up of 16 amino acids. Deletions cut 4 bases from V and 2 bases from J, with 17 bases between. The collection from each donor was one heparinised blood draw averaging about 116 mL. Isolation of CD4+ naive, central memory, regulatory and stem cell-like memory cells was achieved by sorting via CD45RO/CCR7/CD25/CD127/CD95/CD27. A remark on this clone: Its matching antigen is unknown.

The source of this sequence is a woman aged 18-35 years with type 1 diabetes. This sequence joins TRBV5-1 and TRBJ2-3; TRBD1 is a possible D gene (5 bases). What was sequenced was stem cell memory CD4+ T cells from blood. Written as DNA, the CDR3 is TGCGCCAGCAGCCCGCAGACAGCCAAATCCACAGATACGCAGTATTTT. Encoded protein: CASSPQTAKSTDTQYF.